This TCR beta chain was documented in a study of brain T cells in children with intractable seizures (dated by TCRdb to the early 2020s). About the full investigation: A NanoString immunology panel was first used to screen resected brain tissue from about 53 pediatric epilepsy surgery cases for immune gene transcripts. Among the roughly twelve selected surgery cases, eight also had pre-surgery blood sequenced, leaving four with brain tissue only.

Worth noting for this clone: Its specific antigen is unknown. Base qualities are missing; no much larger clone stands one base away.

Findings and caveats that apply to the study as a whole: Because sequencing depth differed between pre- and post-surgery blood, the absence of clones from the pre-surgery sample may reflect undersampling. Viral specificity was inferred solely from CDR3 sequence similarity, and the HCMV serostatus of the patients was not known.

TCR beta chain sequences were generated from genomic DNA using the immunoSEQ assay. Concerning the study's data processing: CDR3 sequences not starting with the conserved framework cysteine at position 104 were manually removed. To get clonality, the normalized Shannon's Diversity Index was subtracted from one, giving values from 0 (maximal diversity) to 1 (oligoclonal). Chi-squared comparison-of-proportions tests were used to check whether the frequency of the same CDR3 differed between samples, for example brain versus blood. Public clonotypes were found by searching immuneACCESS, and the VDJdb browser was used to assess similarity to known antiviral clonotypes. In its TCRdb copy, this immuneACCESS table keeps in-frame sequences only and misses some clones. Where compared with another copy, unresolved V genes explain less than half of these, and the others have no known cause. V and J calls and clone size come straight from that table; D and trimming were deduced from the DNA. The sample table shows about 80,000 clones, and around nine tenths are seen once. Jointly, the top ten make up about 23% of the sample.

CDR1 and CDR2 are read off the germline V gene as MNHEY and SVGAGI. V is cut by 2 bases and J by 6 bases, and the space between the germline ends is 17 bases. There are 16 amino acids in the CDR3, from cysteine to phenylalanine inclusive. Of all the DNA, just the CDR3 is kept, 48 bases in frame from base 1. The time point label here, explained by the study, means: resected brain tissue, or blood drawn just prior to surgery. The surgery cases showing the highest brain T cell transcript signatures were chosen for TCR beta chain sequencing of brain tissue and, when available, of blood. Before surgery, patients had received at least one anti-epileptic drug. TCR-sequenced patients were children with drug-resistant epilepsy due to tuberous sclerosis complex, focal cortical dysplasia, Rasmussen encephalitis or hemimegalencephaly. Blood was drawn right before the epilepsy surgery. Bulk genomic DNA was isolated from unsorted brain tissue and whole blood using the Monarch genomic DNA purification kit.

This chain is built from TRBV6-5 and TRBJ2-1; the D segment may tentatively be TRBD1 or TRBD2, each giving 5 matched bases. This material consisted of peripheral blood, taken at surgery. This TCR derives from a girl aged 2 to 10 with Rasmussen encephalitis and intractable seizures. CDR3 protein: CASSYVGTGKLNEQFF. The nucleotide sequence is TGTGCCAGCAGTTACGTCGGGACCGGGAAACTCAATGAGCAGTTCTTC.